This T cell receptor (beta chain) was recorded in a study of control samples from healthy donors and cancer patients. This clone was counted once. This table comes from immunoSEQ multiplex PCR, and its TCRdb copy is limited to in-frame clones, with some not included. This repertoire shows just over 150,000 clones, 70% to 90% found once; its top ten account for around 12%. Germline V CDR1 and CDR2: SQVTM, ANQGSEA. V lost 6 bases and J 2 bases, leaving 11 bases between the germline ends. The CDR3 consists of 12 residues. The V and J genes are TRBV29-1 and TRBJ2-7; possibly TRBD1 or TRBD2 for D (5 bases each). The sample was blood. The TCR sequence derives from a man aged 25 to 45 in good health. The CDR3 bases are TGCAGCGTAGGGACGAATCCCTACGAGCAGTACTTC. This sequence encodes CSVGTNPYEQYF.